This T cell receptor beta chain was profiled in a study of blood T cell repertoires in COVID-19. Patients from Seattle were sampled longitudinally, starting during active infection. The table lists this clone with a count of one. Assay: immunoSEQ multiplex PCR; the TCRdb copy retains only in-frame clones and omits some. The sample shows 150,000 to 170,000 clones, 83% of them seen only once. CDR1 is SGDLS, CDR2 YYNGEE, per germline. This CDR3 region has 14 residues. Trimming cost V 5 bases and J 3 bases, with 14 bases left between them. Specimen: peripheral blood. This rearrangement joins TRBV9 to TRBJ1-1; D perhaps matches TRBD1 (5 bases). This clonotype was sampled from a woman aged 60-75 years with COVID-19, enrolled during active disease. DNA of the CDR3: TGTGCCAGCAGGCCAGGGTCTCGGGACACTGAAGCTTTCTTT. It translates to CASRPGSRDTEAFF.